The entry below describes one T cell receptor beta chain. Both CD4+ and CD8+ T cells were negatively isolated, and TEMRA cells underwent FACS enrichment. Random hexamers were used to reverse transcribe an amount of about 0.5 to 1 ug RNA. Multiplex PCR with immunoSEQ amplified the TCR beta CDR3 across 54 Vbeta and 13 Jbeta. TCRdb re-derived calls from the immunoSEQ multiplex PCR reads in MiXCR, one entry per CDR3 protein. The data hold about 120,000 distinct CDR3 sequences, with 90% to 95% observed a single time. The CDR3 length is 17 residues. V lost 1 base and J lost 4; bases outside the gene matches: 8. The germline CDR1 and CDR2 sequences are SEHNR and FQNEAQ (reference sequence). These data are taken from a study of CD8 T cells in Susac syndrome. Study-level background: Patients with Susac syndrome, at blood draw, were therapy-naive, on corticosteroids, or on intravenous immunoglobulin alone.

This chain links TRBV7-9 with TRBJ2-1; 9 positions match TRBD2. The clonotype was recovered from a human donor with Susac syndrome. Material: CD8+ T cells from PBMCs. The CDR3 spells CASSLEWREGPYNEQFF. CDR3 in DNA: TGTGCCAGCAGCTTAGAATGGCGGGAGGGCCCTTACAATGAGCAGTTCTTC.